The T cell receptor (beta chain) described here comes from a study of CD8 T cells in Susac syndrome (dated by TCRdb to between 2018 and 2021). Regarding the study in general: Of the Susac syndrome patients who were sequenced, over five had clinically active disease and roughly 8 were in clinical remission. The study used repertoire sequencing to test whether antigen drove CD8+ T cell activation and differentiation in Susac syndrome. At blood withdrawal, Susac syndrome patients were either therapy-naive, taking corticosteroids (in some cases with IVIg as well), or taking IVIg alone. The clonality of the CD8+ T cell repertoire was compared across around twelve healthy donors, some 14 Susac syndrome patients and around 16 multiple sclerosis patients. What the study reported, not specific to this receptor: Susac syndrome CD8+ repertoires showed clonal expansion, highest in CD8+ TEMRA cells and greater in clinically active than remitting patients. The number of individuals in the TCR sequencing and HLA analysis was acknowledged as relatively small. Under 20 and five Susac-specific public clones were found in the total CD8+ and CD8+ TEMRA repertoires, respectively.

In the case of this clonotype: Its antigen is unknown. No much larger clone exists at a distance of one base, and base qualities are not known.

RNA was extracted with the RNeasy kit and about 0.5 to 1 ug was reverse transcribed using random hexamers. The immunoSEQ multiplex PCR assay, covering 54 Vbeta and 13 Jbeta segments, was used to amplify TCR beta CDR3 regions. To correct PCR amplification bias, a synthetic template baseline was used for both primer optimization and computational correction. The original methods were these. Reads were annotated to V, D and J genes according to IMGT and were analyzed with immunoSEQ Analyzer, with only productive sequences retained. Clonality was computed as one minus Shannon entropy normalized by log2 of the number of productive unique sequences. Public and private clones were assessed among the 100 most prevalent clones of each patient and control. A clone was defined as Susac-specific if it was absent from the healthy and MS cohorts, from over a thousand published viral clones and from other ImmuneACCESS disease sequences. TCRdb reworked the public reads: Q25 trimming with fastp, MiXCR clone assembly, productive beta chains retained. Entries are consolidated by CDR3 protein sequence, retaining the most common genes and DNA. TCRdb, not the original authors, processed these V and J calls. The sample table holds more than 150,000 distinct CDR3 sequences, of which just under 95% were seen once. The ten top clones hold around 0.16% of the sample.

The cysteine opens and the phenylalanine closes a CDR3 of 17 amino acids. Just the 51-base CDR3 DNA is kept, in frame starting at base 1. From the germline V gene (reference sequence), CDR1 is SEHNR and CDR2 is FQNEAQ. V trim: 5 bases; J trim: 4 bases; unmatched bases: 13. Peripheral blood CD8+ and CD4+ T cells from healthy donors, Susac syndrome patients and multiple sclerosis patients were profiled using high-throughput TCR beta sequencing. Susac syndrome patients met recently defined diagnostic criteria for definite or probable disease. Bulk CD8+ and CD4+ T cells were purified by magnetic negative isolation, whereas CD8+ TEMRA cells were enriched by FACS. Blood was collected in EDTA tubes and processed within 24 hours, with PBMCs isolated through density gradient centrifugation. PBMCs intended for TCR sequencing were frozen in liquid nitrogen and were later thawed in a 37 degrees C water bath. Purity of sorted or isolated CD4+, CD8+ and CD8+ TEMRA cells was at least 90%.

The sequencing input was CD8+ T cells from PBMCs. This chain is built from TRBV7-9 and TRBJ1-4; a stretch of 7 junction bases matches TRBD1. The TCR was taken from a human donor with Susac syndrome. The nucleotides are TGTGCCAGCAGCCCCACCCCGGGACAGAGAGATAATGAAAAACTGTTTTTT. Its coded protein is CASSPTPGQRDNEKLFF.